This paragraph covers one T cell receptor beta chain sequence. This clone was counted a single time. Its antigen is not yet known. Base qualities are missing; no much larger clone stands one base away. This specimen comes from a study of somatic mutations in cytotoxic T cells in rheumatoid arthritis (TCRdb year 2017). Some background on the complete study: Some T-cell populations stained with V beta antibodies were sorted by flow on a FACSAria II or Sony SH800 to nearly 100% purity, with sorted V beta1+ cells additionally subjected to TCRB sequencing. Whether expanded CD8+ T-cell clones in untreated, newly diagnosed rheumatoid arthritis carry somatic mutations was the study question, and clonality was characterized with TCRB deep sequencing. A total of 65 or so rheumatoid arthritis patients and about 20 healthy controls underwent TCRB deep sequencing. The median ages of the patient and control groups were essentially identical.

TCRB CDR3 sequencing used the immunoSEQ assay on genomic DNA. Per the authors' processing: Analyses were restricted to productive TCRB rearrangements. Clonality was expressed as a Shannon entropy-based productive clonality index, with each clone defined by a unique TCRB CDR3 sequence. The template counts of each clone relative to the total templates per sample were used to calculate repertoire overlap between two samples. A correlation with a Spearman r of around 0.6 was found between V-gene usage by flow cytometry and V-gene usage by TCRB sequencing. Not all clones reach the TCRdb copy of this immuneACCESS table, which keeps in-frame sequences only. Checked studies attribute under half of the gap to unresolved V genes and leave the rest unexplained. The DNA gave D and trimming, while V, J and clone size come from that table. The table for this sample lists 11,000 or so clones; around 68% of them were counted only once. The ten most abundant clones make up 9% to 10% of the sample.

The 20 healthy controls were blood donors whose buffy coats were used; they had a median age of approximately 59 years (range about 21-80), and 45% to 65% were female. Positive magnetic bead selection on an AutoMACS was used to isolate CD4+ and CD8+ cells, with flow cytometry used to check purity. Peripheral blood mononuclear cells were isolated by Ficoll-Paque PLUS density gradient separation. DNA was extracted from CD4-enriched, CD8-enriched or PBMC samples with Nucleospin Tissue or Tissue XS kits and quantified with a Qubit 2.0 fluorometer. Broad study findings and their caveats: No adjustment for multiple comparisons was made for the slight TRBV07 underrepresentation in patients. Several identical CD8+ TCRB sequences were found in both blood and synovial fluid, and in 8 of 65 patients the largest CD8+ clone exceeded 20% of CD8+ cells. The antigen targets of the expanded CD8+ clones were unknown, and absence from virus-specific databases did not rule out viral specificity. Healthy controls showed no age-related increase in CD8+ clonality, whereas patients did (Spearman r ~ 0.49). CD8+ T-cell clonality in rheumatoid arthritis patients was not significantly different from that in age-matched healthy controls.

V loses 1 base, J loses 0 bases, and the germline ends lie 9 bases apart. The CDR3 covers 15 residues, taking in both the cysteine and the phenylalanine. CDR3 DNA only is kept here, 45 bases in frame from base 1. Taken from the germline V gene (reference sequence), the CDR1 and CDR2 loops are SEHNR and FQNEAQ. The sequencing input was CD8+ T cells sorted from blood. This TCR came from a man between 70 and 80 years old in good health. This chain joins TRBV7-9 to TRBJ1-1; the D region possibly corresponds to TRBD1 (5 bases align). The CDR3 region: CASSLGGEMNTEAFF. The nucleotides read TGTGCCAGCAGCTTAGGGGGGGAGATGAACACTGAAGCTTTCTTT.